Listed here are 3 T cell receptor beta chains from one sample, sequenced in a study of cytomegalovirus exposure and HLA in healthy donors. This PCR relied on a set of 60 Vbeta primers and 13 Jbeta primers. TCRdb's copy holds only in-frame clones and misses some; the assay was immunoSEQ multiplex PCR. The sample contains approximately 170,000 clones, roughly 77% of which appear only once. Input material: PBMCs. All receptors come from a woman aged 40 to 49 in good health and CMV-seropositive.

The V and J genes are TRBV10-3 and TRBJ2-3; TRBD2 might be the D (5 bases). The CDR3 is made up of 15 amino acids. V was trimmed by 2 bases and J by 0 bases, leaving 9 bases between them. In germline, CDR1 is ENHRY, CDR2 SYGVKD. The CDR3 protein is CAISERESSTDTQYF. The CDR3 DNA reads as TGTGCCATCAGTGAGCGGGAATCAAGCACAGATACGCAGTATTTT.

This chain connects TRBV7-9 to TRBJ1-3; D may be TRBD1 (5 bases). CDR1 is SEHNR and CDR2 is FQNEAQ in the germline V gene (reference sequence). The CDR3 sequence is 14 residues long. This CDR3 reads CAAGGLPSGNTIYF. The CDR3 nucleotides are TGTGCGGCGGGGGGACTACCCTCTGGAAACACCATATATTTT.

J is TRBJ1-2 and V is TRBV25-1, with D uncertain. The germline CDR1 and CDR2 sequences are MGHDK and SYGVNS. This CDR3 spans 14 amino acids. Trimming took off 2 bases at V and 5 bases at J, with 12 bases between the two ends. The CDR3 DNA sequence: TGTGCCAGCAGTGAAGTGGGAGGAGAGTATGGCTACACCTTC. This encodes CASSEVGGEYGYTF.